The 16 T cell receptor beta chains below come from one sample, sequenced in a study of blood T cell repertoires in COVID-19. The method was immunoSEQ multiplex PCR; TCRdb's version includes in-frame clones alone and lacks a portion of them. Counted here are about 400,000 clones, around nine tenths occurring once; the ten biggest clones make up 1.5% to 2%. Material: PBMCs or T cells enriched from blood (not recorded which). These receptors were collected from a woman aged 30 to 39 who had recovered from COVID-19.

The chain recombines TRBV11-2 with TRBJ2-2; tentatively, D is TRBD2 (6 bases). V dropped 1 base and J dropped 7 bases, with 10 bases sitting between them. The CDR3 sequence is 14 residues long. CDR1 is SGHAT and CDR2 is FQNNGV in the germline V gene. The CDR3 protein is CASSLVGGGGELFF. The CDR3 DNA reads as TGTGCCAGCAGCTTAGTCGGGGGAGGCGGGGAGCTGTTTTTT. The variable domain in full, with the rest retrieved from reference TRBV11-2 and TRBJ2-2, is EAGVAQSPRYKIIEKRQSVAFWCNPISGHATLYWYQQILGQGPKLLIQFQNNGVVDDSQLPKDRFSAERLKGVDSTLKIQPAKLEDSAVYLCASSLVGGGGELFFGEGSRLTVL.

The gene calls are TRBV6-5 and TRBJ1-5, with D maybe TRBD1 (6 bases). Between the trimmed V and J ends, which lost 6 bases and 3 bases, there was a span of 15 bases. Germline CDR1 is MNHEY and CDR2 is SVGAGI. This CDR3 region has 15 residues. CDR3: CASSMNGQNNQPQHF. CDR3 bases: TGTGCCAGCAGCATGAATGGACAGAACAATCAGCCCCAGCATTTT.

This clone was counted only a few times. The chain carries TRBV13 and TRBJ1-3, with TRBD1 as a possible D gene (6 bases). V was shortened by 9 bases and J by 4 bases, with 10 bases between the two germline ends. Germline V gene data show CDR1 as PRHDT and CDR2 as FYEKMQ (reference sequence). This CDR3 has 12 residues. As DNA, the CDR3 is TGTGCCAGTGGACAGAACGGAAACACCATATATTTT. This gives the protein CASGQNGNTIYF.

The genes are TRBV23-1 and TRBJ1-1; 7 nucleotides agree with TRBD1. TRBV23-1 is sorted into the ORF group, with uncertain function. V shed 3 bases, J shed 7 bases, and the junction held 11 bases outside the gene matches. The CDR3 spans 15 residues. CDR3 bases: TGCGCCAGCAGTCACTCTCCGACAGGGTTAAATGAAGCTTTCTTT. Encoded protein: CASSHSPTGLNEAFF.

V gene TRBV28 combines with J gene TRBJ1-1; maybe TRBD1 (5 bases). From germline, CDR1 is MDHEN and CDR2 SYDVKM. Trimming shortened V by 3 bases and J by 6 bases, and 20 bases separated the two germline ends. There are 16 residues in the CDR3. The CDR3 nucleotides are TGTGCCAGCAGTTTGGAACTAACGACGGGGGTCGCTGAAGCTTTCTTT. Its translation is CASSLELTTGVAEAFF.

The CDR3: CASSLGVGTEAFF. The CDR3 DNA reads as TGTGCCAGCAGCTTAGGGGTCGGGACTGAAGCTTTCTTT. The chain combines TRBV7-6 with TRBJ1-1; D is unresolved. This CDR3 spans 13 amino acids. Trimming shortened V by 1 base and J by 5 bases, and 8 bases separated the two germline ends. CDR1 is SGHVS and CDR2 is FNYEAQ in the germline V gene.

The chain carries TRBV5-1 and TRBJ2-1; a possible D gene is TRBD2 (5 bases). Trimming shortened V by 0 bases and J by 0 bases, and 10 bases separated the two germline ends. There are 16 residues in the CDR3. Per germline, CDR1 SGHRS and CDR2 YFSETQ. CDR3 loop: CASSLVGVGSYNEQFF. CDR3 DNA: TGCGCCAGCAGCTTGGTCGGGGTAGGCTCCTACAATGAGCAGTTCTTC. The whole variable domain, filled in from reference TRBV5-1 and TRBJ2-1, reads KAGVTQTPRYLIKTRGQQVTLSCSPISGHRSVSWYQQTPGQGLQFLFEYFSETQRNKGNFPGRFSGRQFSNSRSEMNVSTLELGDSALYLCASSLVGVGSYNEQFFGPGTRLTVL.

The gene calls are TRBV5-4 and TRBJ1-4, with 10 bases matching TRBD1. The germline V gene encodes CDR1 SGHNT and CDR2 YYREEE (reference sequence). The V segment lost 3 bases and the J segment 5 bases; nucleotides outside the gene matches: 7. CDR3 size: 16 residues. CDR3 in DNA: TGTGCCAGCAGCTCCCGACAGGGGGCTACGAATGAAAAACTGTTTTTT. Translation gives CASSSRQGATNEKLFF.

The rearrangement links TRBV9 to TRBJ1-2; 8 bases agree with TRBD1. Per the germline V gene, CDR1 is SGDLS and CDR2 is YYNGEE. The CDR3 is made up of 15 amino acids. V lost 2 bases to trimming and J lost 1 base; unmatched junction nucleotides: 4. CDR3 protein: CASSVGQGNNYGYTF. The CDR3 DNA reads TGTGCCAGCAGCGTTGGACAGGGTAATAACTATGGCTACACCTTC. The complete variable domain, with remaining parts taken from reference TRBV9 and TRBJ1-2, reads DSGVTQTPKHLITATGQRVTLRCSPRSGDLSVYWYQQSLDQGLQFLIQYYNGEERAKGNILERFSAQQFPDLHSELNLSSLELGDSALYFCASSVGQGNNYGYTFGSGTRLTVV.

The chain employs TRBV19 and TRBJ1-2; no clear D gene. The germline V gene encodes CDR1 LNHDA and CDR2 SQIVND (reference sequence). The CDR3 extends over 13 amino acids. V lost 8 bases, J lost 6 bases, and 16 bases lay in between. CDR3 bases: TGTGCCAGTGTCTCGGGGTTGTTCCATGGCTACACCTTC. It is translated as CASVSGLFHGYTF.

This clone appeared once. The chain links TRBV6-2 or TRBV6-3 to TRBJ2-7, with D perhaps matching TRBD2 (6 bases). From germline, CDR1 is MNHEY and CDR2 SVGEGT. This CDR3 is built from 15 residues. Trimming left V 5 bases short and J 3 bases short, with 17 bases between. CDR3 in amino acids: CASSPAMGSGYEQYF. CDR3 in DNA: TGTGCCAGCAGTCCCGCAATGGGTAGCGGCTACGAGCAGTACTTC.

The chain recombines TRBV6-5 with TRBJ2-7, with 9 bases lining up with TRBD2. The trim removed 0 bases at V and 5 bases at J, leaving 8 bases unmatched. The germline V gene encodes CDR1 MNHEY and CDR2 SVGAGI. The CDR3 contains 16 residues. DNA of the CDR3: TGTGCCAGCAGTTACTCAAATAGCGGGAGTGGTAACGAGCAGTACTTC. Protein product: CASSYSNSGSGNEQYF.

The chain links TRBV3-1 (or the pseudogene TRBV3-2) to TRBJ1-6, with D unclear. V was trimmed by 5 bases and J by 1 base, leaving 9 bases between them. The germline V gene encodes CDR1 LGHDT and CDR2 YNNKEL (reference sequence). This CDR3 is 15 amino acids long. The CDR3 here is CASSRGISYNSPLHF. The CDR3 nucleotides read TGTGCCAGCAGCAGAGGGATTTCCTATAATTCACCCCTCCACTTT.

This clone was observed once. V gene TRBV7-3 combines with J gene TRBJ2-1; 11 bases fit TRBD2. The junction had 8 bases not matched to a gene; V was cut back by 4 bases and J by 9 bases. The germline V gene has CDR1 SGHTA and CDR2 FQGTGA. CDR3 length: 15 amino acids. The CDR3 DNA follows: TGTGCCAGCAGCTCCCAAGTAGCGGGAGGGGGTGAGCAGTTCTTC. Protein product: CASSSQVAGGGEQFF.

This clone has a single count. This CDR3 reads CASSLGSGPTYEQYF. Written as DNA, the CDR3 is TGCGCCAGCAGCTTGGGTTCAGGGCCGACCTACGAGCAGTACTTC. This chain links TRBV5-1 with TRBJ2-7, with D maybe TRBD1 (5 bases). The CDR3 totals 15 residues. Germline V gene sequence: CDR1 SGHRS, CDR2 YFSETQ. V lost 0 bases, J lost 2 bases, and 12 bases lay in between.

This clone was counted once. V and J are TRBV6-9 and TRBJ2-1, with a possible D match to TRBD2 (5 bases). CDR3 length: 14 amino acids. Trimming removed 4 bases at V and 5 bases at J, with 12 bases between. Germline lookup yields CDR1 MNHGY and CDR2 SVAAGI. The CDR3 here is CASSFSDLNNEQFF. The CDR3 bases are TGTGCCAGCAGTTTTTCGGACTTAAACAATGAGCAGTTCTTC.